Listed below are T cell receptor beta chains from one sample, sequenced in a study of blood T cells in healthy people across ages. TCRdb reanalysed the 5' RACE reads using MiXCR and keeps one entry per CDR3 protein. The repertoire consists of about 930,000 distinct CDR3 sequences, with about 29% occurring once and the leading ten covering 10%. In addition, the sample was reused for a study of T cells of mothers and their children.

Specimen: blood. Receptors originate from a woman between 40 and 55 years old in good health. Both conserved end residues are trimmed from each CDR3.

cdr3_aa,j_call,v_call
SVVQSYEQY,TRBJ2-7,TRBV29-1
ASSPEAGHGYT,TRBJ1-2,TRBV18
ASSLWQGGGYT,TRBJ1-2,TRBV12-3/TRBV12-4
ASSQGAAQGVEQY,TRBJ2-7,TRBV4-1
ASSQKRTSGSPDTQY,TRBJ2-3,TRBV3-1
ASSQGAAGSPPH,TRBJ1-6,TRBV12-3/TRBV12-4
ASSQEALAGIRKETQY,TRBJ2-5,TRBV3-1
ASSFFSGGNEQF,TRBJ2-1,TRBV7-3
ASSSYSGGGTGELF,TRBJ2-2,TRBV11-2
ASSTSGQGTGEQY,TRBJ2-7,TRBV28
ASSEAHGSYEQY,TRBJ2-7,TRBV6-1
SARAPGVRRFAQY,TRBJ2-3,TRBV20-1
ASRAGGSISGQPQH,TRBJ1-5,TRBV6-5
SARVSQGRNQPQH,TRBJ1-5,TRBV20-1
SARDDRFPNVGTVNEKLF,TRBJ1-4,TRBV20-1